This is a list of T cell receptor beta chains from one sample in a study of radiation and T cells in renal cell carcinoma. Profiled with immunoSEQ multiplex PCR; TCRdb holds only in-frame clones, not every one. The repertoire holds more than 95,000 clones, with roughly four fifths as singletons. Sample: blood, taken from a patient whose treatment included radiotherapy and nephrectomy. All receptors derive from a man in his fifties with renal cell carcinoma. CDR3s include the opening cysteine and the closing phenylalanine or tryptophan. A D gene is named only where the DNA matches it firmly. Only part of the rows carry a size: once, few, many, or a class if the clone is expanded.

cdr3_nt: TGTGCCAGCAGCAAACTAGCGGGGGTCACTACAGATACGCAGTATTTT
cdr3_aa: CASSKLAGVTTDTQYF
d_call: TRBD2
clone_size: NA
j_call: TRBJ2-3
v_call: TRBV11-2

cdr3_nt: TGTGCCAGTAGTATAGGCGGTTACAACAATCAGCCCCAGCATTTT
cdr3_aa: CASSIGGYNNQPQHF
d_call: NA
clone_size: NA
j_call: TRBJ1-5
v_call: TRBV19

cdr3_nt: TGCGCCAGCAGCCAAGTAGCGGGGGTCGGGGCAGATACGCAGTATTTT
cdr3_aa: CASSQVAGVGADTQYF
d_call: TRBD2
clone_size: NA
j_call: TRBJ2-3
v_call: TRBV4-3

cdr3_nt: TGTGCCAGCAGCTCTAGCGGGAGTCAGGGGACCCAGTACTTC
cdr3_aa: CASSSSGSQGTQYF
d_call: TRBD2
clone_size: NA
j_call: TRBJ2-5
v_call: TRBV7-9

cdr3_nt: TGTGCCAGCAGCGTCAGGGACAGATATAATTCACCCCTCCACTTT
cdr3_aa: CASSVRDRYNSPLHF
d_call: TRBD1
clone_size: NA
j_call: TRBJ1-6
v_call: TRBV9

cdr3_nt: TGTGCCAGCAGCTTGGGTATGGGACCCTACAATGAGCAGTTCTTC
cdr3_aa: CASSLGMGPYNEQFF
d_call: NA
clone_size: once
j_call: TRBJ2-1
v_call: TRBV5-6

cdr3_nt: TGTGCCAGCAGCCCAGATACCAGAGGGCTGTTTTTT
cdr3_aa: CASSPDTRGLFF
d_call: NA
clone_size: NA
j_call: TRBJ2-2
v_call: TRBV6-5

cdr3_nt: TGTGCCACCCGGGAGGGGGGCGTGACTAATGAAAAACTGTTTTTT
cdr3_aa: CATREGGVTNEKLFF
d_call: NA
clone_size: NA
j_call: TRBJ1-4
v_call: TRBV6-5

cdr3_nt: TGTGCCAGCAGTGAAAGATATCAGCCCCAGCATTTT
cdr3_aa: CASSERYQPQHF
d_call: NA
clone_size: NA
j_call: TRBJ1-5
v_call: TRBV6-1

cdr3_nt: TGCGCCAGCAGCTCCCAGATGACAGGGGAGAACTATGGCTACACCTTC
cdr3_aa: CASSSQMTGENYGYTF
d_call: TRBD1
clone_size: NA
j_call: TRBJ1-2
v_call: TRBV5-1

cdr3_nt: TGTGCCAGCAGCCTCGGACAGGGGCCTTCCGAGCAGTACTTC
cdr3_aa: CASSLGQGPSEQYF
d_call: TRBD1
clone_size: few
j_call: TRBJ2-7
v_call: TRBV6-4

cdr3_nt: TGTGCCAGCAGCGTAGGGGGAAACGGGAATCAGCCCCAGCATTTT
cdr3_aa: CASSVGGNGNQPQHF
d_call: NA
clone_size: NA
j_call: TRBJ1-5
v_call: TRBV9

cdr3_nt: TGTGCCAGCAGCTTAGGGCAGGGGACGCCTAATGAAAAACTGTTTTTT
cdr3_aa: CASSLGQGTPNEKLFF
d_call: NA
clone_size: once
j_call: TRBJ1-4
v_call: TRBV7-9

cdr3_nt: TGTGCCAGCTCACCACCGTCTCTTGGGGATACGCAGTATTTT
cdr3_aa: CASSPPSLGDTQYF
d_call: NA
clone_size: NA
j_call: TRBJ2-3
v_call: TRBV18

cdr3_nt: TGTGCCAGCAAATTAGAGACAGGGGGCTCTGGAAACACCATATATTTT
cdr3_aa: CASKLETGGSGNTIYF
d_call: TRBD1
clone_size: NA
j_call: TRBJ1-3
v_call: TRBV2

cdr3_nt: TGCAGCGTTTTTACTAATGAAAAACTGTTTTTT
cdr3_aa: CSVFTNEKLFF
d_call: NA
clone_size: NA
j_call: TRBJ1-4
v_call: TRBV29-1

cdr3_nt: TGTGCCAGCAGCCCTTTAGGGGGGGGCAATGAGCAGTTCTTC
cdr3_aa: CASSPLGGGNEQFF
d_call: NA
clone_size: NA
j_call: TRBJ2-1
v_call: TRBV6-1

cdr3_nt: TGTGCTAGCAGCTTAGAGGCTAGCGGGGGGGCCGGAGAGACCCAGTACTTC
cdr3_aa: CASSLEASGGAGETQYF
d_call: TRBD2
clone_size: NA
j_call: TRBJ2-5
v_call: TRBV7-7

cdr3_nt: TGTGCCAGCAGAAAGTCGGCGGGCACTGAAGCTTTCTTT
cdr3_aa: CASRKSAGTEAFF
d_call: NA
clone_size: NA
j_call: TRBJ1-1
v_call: TRBV6-6

cdr3_nt: TGTGCCTGGAGTGTACCGGGGGGTGCAAGCCAGTACTTC
cdr3_aa: CAWSVPGGASQYF
d_call: TRBD2
clone_size: NA
j_call: TRBJ2-5
v_call: TRBV30